The 16 T cell receptor beta chains reported below all come from one sample, sequenced in a study of human T cells and chemical hapten exposure. The time point is: patch test 1, 2 weeks after DPC sensitization. Treatment indicated: therapeutic diphenylcyclopropenone sensitization with weekly scalp DPC. TCRdb independently ran MiXCR on the RACE reads; one entry per CDR3 protein. The sample carries roughly 180,000 distinct CDR3 sequences, approximately 20% recorded once. The sample in question was whole blood, obtained in connection with sensitization to the hapten diphenylcyclopropenone (DPC). These receptors were taken from a woman between 50 and 59 years old with alopecia areata. Some clones in this sample may be carry-over from other donors' samples.

This clonotype has just a few counts. This chain links TRBV12-3 or TRBV12-4 with TRBJ1-1; no reliable D call. The CDR3 length is 15 residues. The V end was cut by 6 bases, the J end by 1 base, with 15 bases between. The CDR3 region has the DNA TGTGCCAGCAGCCCTCCGGGGAGAGGGAACACTGAAGCTTTCTTT. Its translation is CASSPPGRGNTEAFF.

This clonotype is medium-sized in the sample. This chain joins TRBV7-2 and TRBJ2-1; TRBD2 matches 11 bases. CDR3 length: 16 residues. CDR1 and CDR2 (germline): SGHTA, FQGNSA. The junction had 6 bases not matched to a gene; V was cut back by 1 base and J by 7 bases. The CDR3 DNA follows: TGTGCCAGCAGCTTAGTAGCGGGAGGGGTCAGGAATGAGCAGTTCTTC. It translates to CASSLVAGGVRNEQFF.

The gene calls are TRBV6-5 and TRBJ1-5; tentative D call: TRBD1 (6 bases). Germline CDR1 reads MNHEY; CDR2 reads SVGAGI. This CDR3 is 14 amino acids long. V lost 6 bases and J lost 5, with 14 bases in between. This CDR3 is CASSLQQGHQPQHF. The CDR3 nucleotides are TGTGCCAGCAGCCTGCAACAGGGACATCAGCCCCAGCATTTT.

The genes are TRBV12-3 or TRBV12-4 and TRBJ1-2; 7 positions match TRBD1. V lost 4 bases, J lost 4 bases, and 6 bases stayed unmatched. The CDR3 loop spans 14 amino acids. The CDR3 bases are TGTGCCAGCAGTTATGGGACAGAGATCTATGGCTACACCTTC. It encodes CASSYGTEIYGYTF.

The rearrangement joins TRBV5-1 to TRBJ1-1, with TRBD1 as a possible D gene (6 bases). Trimming cost V 0 bases and J 5 bases, with 14 bases left between them. The germline V gene encodes CDR1 SGHRS and CDR2 YFSETQ. The CDR3 consists of 15 residues. Here the CDR3 reads CASSLDKGGWTEAFF. The DNA for the CDR3 is TGCGCCAGCAGCTTGGATAAGGGGGGTTGGACTGAAGCTTTCTTT.

The chain combines TRBV7-9 with TRBJ1-1, with D unresolved. Germline-derived CDR1 and CDR2 are SEHNR and FQNEAQ (reference sequence). This CDR3 contains 14 residues. V shed 4 bases and J shed 4 bases, with 13 bases lying between them. CDR3 amino acids: CASSYNHTITEAFF. The CDR3 region has the DNA TGTGCCAGCAGCTACAATCACACTATCACTGAAGCTTTCTTT.

This clonotype has only a few counts. The rearrangement links TRBV6-1 to TRBJ2-7; 8 nucleotides line up with TRBD1. This CDR3 is 14 amino acids long. Germline assignment: CDR1 MNHNS and CDR2 SASEGT. V was pared by 5 bases and J by 3 bases, with 6 bases of the junction left unmatched. The DNA for the CDR3 is TGTGCCAGCAGTAGGTCTGACAGGGGCTACGAGCAGTACTTC. As protein: CASSRSDRGYEQYF.

The CDR3: CASSSSVGPSYEQYF. CDR3 coding DNA: TGCGCCAGCAGCTCGTCGGTCGGTCCGAGTTACGAGCAGTACTTC. This chain connects TRBV5-1 to TRBJ2-7; D is unclear. The germline V and J ends were trimmed by 3 bases and 4 bases, with 17 bases remaining between them. The CDR3 has 15 residues. Germline CDR1 reads SGHRS; CDR2 reads YFSETQ.

The gene calls are TRBV12-5 and TRBJ1-1; D perhaps matches TRBD1 (5 bases). V was cut by 7 bases and J by 7 bases, with 13 bases left in between. The CDR3 is made up of 12 amino acids. The germline V gene has CDR1 LGHNT and CDR2 FRNRAP. The CDR3, as DNA: TGTGCTAGTGCACGGGACTATGGTGAAGCTTTCTTT. Its translation: CASARDYGEAFF.

This clonotype was picked up one time. The chain carries TRBV6-1 and TRBJ2-1; a weak D match, TRBD1 (5 bases). Trimming shortened V by 2 bases and J by 5 bases, and 13 bases separated the two germline ends. This CDR3 contains 15 residues. Germline V gives CDR1 MNHNS, CDR2 SASEGT. The CDR3 sequence is CASSEPSDTHNEQFF. CDR3 nucleotide sequence: TGTGCCAGCAGTGAACCTTCGGACACGCACAATGAGCAGTTCTTC.

The chain carries TRBV15 and TRBJ2-1, with TRBD1 matching 7 bases. CDR1 and CDR2 from the germline V gene are LNHNV and YYDKDF (reference sequence). V lost 0 bases and J lost 2; bases outside the gene matches: 7. CDR3 length: 17 residues. CDR3 sequence reads: CATSRDRGQNPYNEQFF. The CDR3 DNA sequence: TGTGCCACCAGCAGAGATAGGGGACAGAATCCCTACAATGAGCAGTTCTTC.

CDR3 amino acids: CASSPQIIQGDYGYTF. The CDR3, as DNA: TGTGCCAGCTCACCACAAATCATTCAGGGAGACTATGGCTACACCTTC. The rearrangement links TRBV18 to TRBJ1-2; TRBD1 is a possible D gene (5 bases). Germline CDR1 and CDR2: KGHSH and LQKENI. The CDR3 has 16 residues. V was pared by 1 base and J by 3 bases, with 15 bases between.

This clonotype was recorded many times. The V and J genes are TRBV29-1 and TRBJ1-1; no definite D call. The CDR3 is made up of 12 amino acids. V was cut by 2 bases and J by 4 bases, with 8 bases left in between. Germline lookup yields CDR1 SQVTM and CDR2 ANQGSEA. CDR3 DNA: TGCAGCGTTGAAAGAAGTAGCACTGAAGCTTTCTTT. Its translation is CSVERSSTEAFF.

The chain has TRBV20-1 and TRBJ2-2; 11 positions agree with TRBD2. The CDR3 covers 15 residues. CDR1 DFQATT and CDR2 SNEGSKA come from the germline V gene (reference sequence). Trimming removed 5 bases from V and 5 bases from J; junction bases left unmatched: 7. This CDR3 is CSAPNSGRGTGELFF. The CDR3 bases are TGCAGTGCTCCCAATAGCGGGAGGGGGACCGGGGAGCTGTTTTTT.

The J gene is TRBJ1-4, the V gene TRBV29-1, with no clear D. CDR1 is SQVTM and CDR2 is ANQGSEA in the germline V gene. V was shortened by 4 bases and J by 5 bases, with 17 bases between the two germline ends. There are 15 residues in the CDR3. The CDR3 DNA is TGCAGCGTTGGATATAGGATATCCGGGAATGAAAAACTGTTTTTT. Its protein is CSVGYRISGNEKLFF.

This clonotype came up a few times. CDR3 nucleotides: TGTGCCAGCAGGGAACAATTCTGGGGTGAAAAACTGTTTTTT. Its protein product is CASREQFWGEKLFF. V and J are TRBV6-6 and TRBJ1-4; D remains ambiguous. CDR1 MNHNY and CDR2 SVGAGI come from the germline V gene (reference sequence). The V gene lost 6 bases and the J gene lost 7 bases, with 15 bases spanning the gap. This CDR3 spans 14 amino acids.